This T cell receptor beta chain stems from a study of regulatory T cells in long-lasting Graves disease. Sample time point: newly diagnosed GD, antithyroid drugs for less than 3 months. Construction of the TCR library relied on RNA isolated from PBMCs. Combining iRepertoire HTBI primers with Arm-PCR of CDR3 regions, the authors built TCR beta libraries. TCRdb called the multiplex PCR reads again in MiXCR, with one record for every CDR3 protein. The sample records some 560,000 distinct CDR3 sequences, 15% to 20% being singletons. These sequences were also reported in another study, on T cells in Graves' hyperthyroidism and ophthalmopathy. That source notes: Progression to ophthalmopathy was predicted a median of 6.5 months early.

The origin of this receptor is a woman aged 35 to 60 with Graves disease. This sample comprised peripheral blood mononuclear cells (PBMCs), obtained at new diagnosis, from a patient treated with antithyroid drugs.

As DNA, the CDR3 is TGCAGCGTTGGACAATCAACTAATGAAAAACTGTTTTTT. It translates to CSVGQSTNEKLFF. This sequence joins TRBV29-1 and TRBJ1-4, with no clear D. This CDR3 contains 13 residues. Germline CDR1 is SQVTM and CDR2 is ANQGSEA. V lost 4 bases, J lost 0 bases, and 6 bases lay in between.